The source of this T cell receptor (beta chain) is a study of blood T cell repertoires in COVID-19. Across the whole study: Sites across the United States, Italy and Spain contributed samples from acute and convalescent COVID-19. Nucleic acid was either cDNA or gDNA, and it came from T cells, B-cell-depleted T cells, or PBMCs.

Produced via immunoSEQ multiplex PCR; TCRdb's table is partial and in-frame only. Among roughly 30,000 clones listed, approximately 84% were seen once. Sequencing was done on a sample of peripheral blood. The sequence was collected from a woman in her sixties with acute or convalescent COVID-19.

The CDR3 DNA reads TGTGCCAGCAGTTCTGCGGGGGGGGGCACAGATACGCAGTATTTT. Translated: CASSSAGGGTDTQYF. The V gene is TRBV6-5, the J gene TRBJ2-3, with TRBD2 matching over 9 bases. From germline, CDR1 is MNHEY and CDR2 SVGAGI. The CDR3 loop spans 15 amino acids. V gave up 4 bases and J gave up 1 base; unmatched junction bases: 3.